The 17 T cell receptor beta chains below were found in one sample sequenced in a study of OX40 agonist ivuxolimab in advanced cancers. Measured with immunoSEQ multiplex PCR; TCRdb has only the in-frame clones, and not every one. Of around 50,000 clones in the sample, 75% to 85% were seen once. This sample comprised CD4+ or CD8+ T cells sorted from blood, obtained in a trial of the OX40 agonist ivuxolimab. Every receptor here comes from an adult with an advanced solid tumor such as melanoma, head and neck, liver or kidney cancer.

This clone was picked up one time. The chain is built from TRBV28 and TRBJ2-1; D uncertain. V was shortened by 6 bases and J by 13 bases, with 19 bases between the two germline ends. This CDR3 spans 13 amino acids. The germline gives CDR1 MDHEN, CDR2 SYDVKM. CDR3 region: CASSMTYTPIQFF. CDR3 in DNA: TGTGCCAGCAGCATGACCTACACCCCTATCCAGTTCTTC.

V and J are TRBV29-1 and TRBJ1-1; possibly TRBD1 for D (6 bases). V was cut by 6 bases and J by 2 bases, with 16 bases left in between. This CDR3 has 14 residues. CDR1 and CDR2 from the germline V gene are SQVTM and ANQGSEA. CDR3 residues: CSVTGTNANTEAFF. The CDR3 coding sequence is TGCAGCGTAACAGGGACCAATGCTAACACTGAAGCTTTCTTT.

The chain uses TRBV6-1 and TRBJ2-5, with a weak D call TRBD2 (5 bases). V was shortened by 6 bases and J by 6 bases, with 17 bases between the two germline ends. Germline lookup yields CDR1 MNHNS and CDR2 SASEGT. CDR3 length: 14 residues. In DNA form, the CDR3 reads TGTGCCAGCAGACCTTCCCTAGCTACGCAGACCCAGTACTTC. Its translation: CASRPSLATQTQYF.

The rearrangement uses TRBV15 and TRBJ1-4, with a tentative D call TRBD1 (6 bases). Trimming cost V 1 base and J 5 bases, with 11 bases left between them. CDR1 is LNHNV and CDR2 is YYDKDF in the germline V gene (reference sequence). This CDR3 has 15 residues. CDR3 amino acids: CATSRGGTRNEKLFF. For the CDR3, the DNA is TGTGCCACCAGCAGAGGGGGGACAAGAAATGAAAAACTGTTTTTT.

The chain joins TRBV6-1 to TRBJ2-7; no reliable D call. The V gene lost 3 bases and the J gene lost 2 bases, with 2 bases spanning the gap. This CDR3 has 11 residues. The germline gives CDR1 MNHNS, CDR2 SASEGT. In nucleotides, the CDR3 is TGTGCCAGCAGTGACACCTACGAGCAGTACTTC. It encodes CASSDTYEQYF.

The V call is TRBV9, the J call TRBJ2-7, with 11 nucleotides matching TRBD2. The germline gives CDR1 SGDLS, CDR2 YYNGEE. The trim removed 1 base at V and 5 bases at J, leaving 5 bases unmatched. The CDR3 length is 15 residues. The CDR3 coding sequence is TGTGCCAGCAGCGTAACTAGCGGGAGATTCCACGAGCAGTACTTC. Translating it yields CASSVTSGRFHEQYF.

The chain is built from TRBV20-1 and TRBJ1-4; no clear D gene. Germline-derived CDR1 and CDR2 are DFQATT and SNEGSKA (reference sequence). V lost 0 bases to trimming and J lost 8 bases, with 4 bases between them. The CDR3 is 11 amino acids. The CDR3 spells CSAREGEKLFF. In DNA form, the CDR3 reads TGCAGTGCTAGAGAGGGCGAAAAACTGTTTTTT.

Here the CDR3 reads CASSQYPDTQYF. Here the CDR3 DNA reads TGTGCCAGCAGCCAATATCCAGATACGCAGTATTTT. The J gene is TRBJ2-3, the V gene TRBV14; D unresolved. The length of the CDR3 is 12 residues. Looked up from germline, CDR1 is SGHDN and CDR2 is FVKESK. V was cut by 2 bases and J by 4 bases, with 4 bases left in between. The variable domain in full, completed from reference TRBV14 and TRBJ2-3, reads EAGVTQFPSHSVIEKGQTVTLRCDPISGHDNLYWYRRVMGKEIKFLLHFVKESKQDESGMPNNRFLAERTGGTYSTLKVQPAELEDSGVYFCASSQYPDTQYFGPGTRLTVL.

V and J are TRBV29-1 and TRBJ2-5; 7 bases align to TRBD1. V lost 2 bases, J lost 3 bases, and 6 bases stayed unmatched. There are 14 residues in the CDR3. From germline, CDR1 is SQVTM and CDR2 ANQGSEA. The CDR3 region is CSVELYRGKETQYF. The CDR3 nucleotides are TGCAGCGTTGAACTCTACAGGGGAAAAGAGACCCAGTACTTC. The full variable domain, in which reference TRBV29-1 and TRBJ2-5 provide the parts outside the CDR3, is SAVISQKPSRDICQRGTSLTIQCQVDSQVTMMFWYRQQPGQSLTLIATANQGSEATYESGFVIDKFPISRPNLTFSTLTVSNMSPEDSSIYLCSVELYRGKETQYFGPGTRLLVL.

The genes are TRBV18 and TRBJ2-2, with D possibly TRBD1 on 5 matching bases. The CDR3 length is 16 residues. The germline gives CDR1 KGHSH, CDR2 LQKENI. Trimming removed 1 base at V and 0 bases at J, with 9 bases between. The CDR3 nucleotides read TGTGCCAGCTCACCACTTGCGACAGCGAACACCGGGGAGCTGTTTTTT. Translating gives CASSPLATANTGELFF.

This chain connects TRBV30 to TRBJ2-6; TRBD1 agrees at 7 bases. The V segment lost 7 bases and the J segment 2 bases; nucleotides outside the gene matches: 5. Looked up from germline, CDR1 is GTSNPN and CDR2 is SVGIG (reference sequence). This CDR3 has 14 residues. The CDR3 here is CASGGMAGANVLTF. The CDR3 DNA is TGTGCCTCAGGGGGTATGGCTGGGGCCAACGTCCTGACTTTC. Together with reference TRBV30 and TRBJ2-6, the CDR3 gives the full variable domain: SQTIHQWPATLVQPVGSPLSLECTVEGTSNPNLYWYRQAAGRGLQLLFYSVGIGQISSEVPQNLSASRPQDRQFILSSKKLLLSDSGFYLCASGGMAGANVLTFGAGSRLTVL.

This chain joins TRBV10-2 and TRBJ2-7; 15 bases line up with TRBD2. The germline V gene encodes CDR1 WSHSY and CDR2 SAAADI. The ends lost 7 bases at V and 5 bases at J; junction bases unmatched: 12. CDR3 length: 17 amino acids. CDR3 sequence (DNA): TGCGCCAGCATGAGCGGGACTAGCGGGAGGCAGGGCCACGAGCAGTACTTC. Its protein product is CASMSGTSGRQGHEQYF.

This clone showed up just once. The V gene is TRBV21-1, the J gene TRBJ2-1; TRBD2 is taken as the D call from the table, unchecked against the DNA. TRBV21-1 is flagged as a pseudogene. The CDR3 sequence is 12 residues long. The CDR3 nucleotides are TGTGCCAGGAGTGTACGTGCCAATGAGCAGTTCTTC. Translation gives CARSVRANEQFF.

The chain recombines TRBV30 with TRBJ2-7; no reliable D call. Per germline, CDR1 GTSNPN and CDR2 SVGIG (reference sequence). Trimming stripped 0 bases from V and 2 bases from J, with 5 bases between. The CDR3 is 12 residues long. The CDR3 here is CAWSVWTYEQYF. Written as DNA, the CDR3 is TGTGCCTGGAGTGTATGGACCTACGAGCAGTACTTC.

The CDR3 region is CSVGFMLSTDTQYF. CDR3 nucleotides: TGCAGCGTTGGTTTTATGCTTAGCACAGATACGCAGTATTTT. The chain links TRBV29-1 to TRBJ2-3; no firm D call. This CDR3 contains 14 residues. Between the trimmed V and J ends, which lost 4 bases and 0 bases, there was a span of 11 bases. Germline CDR1 and CDR2: SQVTM and ANQGSEA.

The rearrangement links TRBV30 to TRBJ1-2; D uncertain. Between the trimmed V and J ends, which lost 2 bases and 4 bases, there was a span of 14 bases. Germline CDR1 and CDR2: GTSNPN and SVGIG (reference sequence). The CDR3 has 14 residues. CDR3 sequence (DNA): TGTGCCTGGAGTTCCCACCCAGAAGTCTATGGCTACACCTTC. Translated: CAWSSHPEVYGYTF.

The chain employs TRBV7-6 and TRBJ1-1; 11 nucleotides align to TRBD1. The trim removed 5 bases at V and 6 bases at J, leaving 8 bases unmatched. CDR1 is SGHVS, CDR2 FNYEAQ, per germline. There are 15 residues in the CDR3. CDR3 nucleotide sequence: TGTGCCAGCAGCCGAAGGACAGGGGGCATCTCTGAAGCTTTCTTT. The encoded protein is CASSRRTGGISEAFF.